A single sample is the source of the 23 T cell receptor beta chains below, sequenced in a study of shared clonotypes between healthy human individuals (dated by TCRdb to the early 2020s). Library preparation was by the immunoSEQ multiplex PCR assay. Sourced from immuneACCESS, this table was stored by TCRdb with only in-frame sequences that have V and J called. A share of the clones is absent; for the studies checked, an unresolved V gene accounts for under half, and the remainder has no known explanation. Present in this sample are just over 2,000,000 clones, about 95% of which were seen just once. Together, the top ten hold approximately 1.2% of the sample. CD8 naive samples were CD45RO-negative cells positively selected for CCR7, giving a CD45RA+CCR7+ population that excluded TemRA cells. What was sequenced was naive CD8+ T cells sorted from blood. According to the study, the label for this sample's cell subset or site signals: CD45RA+CCR7+. These receptors were taken from a man in his late teens or twenties in good health.

The J gene is TRBJ1-3, the V gene TRBV4-1; D not certain. V dropped 0 bases and J dropped 2 bases, with 8 bases sitting between them. The CDR3 consists of 15 residues. Per the germline V gene, CDR1 is MGHRA and CDR2 is YSYEKL. CDR3 in DNA: TGCGCCAGCAGCCAAGATGGGCAACCTGGAAACACCATATATTTT. Amino acids: CASSQDGQPGNTIYF.

This clone turned up a few times. The chain employs TRBV18 and TRBJ1-2, with D maybe TRBD1 (5 bases). This CDR3 contains 15 residues. The germline gives CDR1 KGHSH, CDR2 LQKENI. V gave up 1 base and J gave up 5 bases, with 14 bases separating them. This CDR3 is CASSPQEGAGYGYTF. DNA for the CDR3: TGTGCCAGCTCACCACAGGAGGGAGCAGGGTATGGCTACACCTTC.

The V call is TRBV10-2, the J call TRBJ2-1; D is possibly TRBD2 (6 bases). This CDR3 spans 14 amino acids. Germline V gene sequence: CDR1 WSHSY, CDR2 SAAADI. V lost 6 bases, J lost 4 bases, and 13 bases lay in between. Here the CDR3 reads CASRTTGGYNEQFF. CDR3 bases: TGCGCCAGCAGGACGACTGGGGGGTACAATGAGCAGTTCTTC.

This chain joins TRBV28 and TRBJ2-7; tentatively, D is TRBD1 (6 bases). V gave up 4 bases and J gave up 2 bases, with 9 bases separating them. Germline CDR1 and CDR2: MDHEN and SYDVKM. This CDR3 region has 13 residues. Written as DNA, the CDR3 is TGTGCCAGCAGTTCTGCAGGGGCCTACGAGCAGTACTTC. Translated: CASSSAGAYEQYF. Full variable domain (missing parts from reference TRBV28 and TRBJ2-7): DVKVTQSSRYLVKRTGEKVFLECVQDMDHENMFWYRQDPGLGLRLIYFSYDVKMKEKGDIPEGYSVSREKKERFSLILESASTNQTSMYLCASSSAGAYEQYFGPGTRLTVT.

The chain carries TRBV5-1 and TRBJ2-7, with 10 positions matching TRBD1. The CDR3 totals 15 residues. V dropped 2 bases and J dropped 2; count of bases not matched to a gene: 4. CDR1 and CDR2 from the germline V gene are SGHRS and YFSETQ. The CDR3 coding sequence is TGCGCCAGCAGCTTCCGACAGGGGGCCGCCTACGAGCAGTACTTC. Its translation is CASSFRQGAAYEQYF.

The V gene is TRBV5-6, the J gene TRBJ2-3, with a tentative D call TRBD2 (6 bases). Germline V gene lookup returns CDR1 SGHDT and CDR2 YYEEEE. The CDR3 extends over 15 amino acids. V lost 0 bases to trimming and J lost 4 bases, with 12 bases between them. The CDR3 loop reads CASSLDGGNADTQYF. The CDR3 DNA reads as TGTGCCAGCAGCTTGGATGGCGGGAACGCAGATACGCAGTATTTT.

This chain connects TRBV6-5 to TRBJ2-1; 8 nucleotides match TRBD2. Germline assignment: CDR1 MNHEY and CDR2 SVGAGI. V lost 4 bases to trimming and J lost 2 bases; unmatched junction nucleotides: 4. The CDR3 contains 15 residues. CDR3 residues: CASSLAGLTYNEQFF. For the CDR3, the DNA is TGTGCCAGCAGTTTAGCGGGATTGACCTACAATGAGCAGTTCTTC.

This chain connects TRBV11-2 to TRBJ2-7; D unresolved. Germline V gene data show CDR1 as SGHAT and CDR2 as FQNNGV. CDR3 length: 15 amino acids. V lost 5 bases to trimming and J lost 5 bases, with 19 bases between them. The CDR3 protein is CASSLFEGTSDEQYF. The CDR3 DNA is TGTGCCAGCAGCCTGTTTGAAGGCACCAGTGACGAGCAGTACTTC.

The chain recombines TRBV6-5 with TRBJ2-5; 12 positions match TRBD2. The J segment lost 2 bases and the V segment lost 4 bases, leaving 5 bases of the junction unmatched. The CDR3 has 16 residues. Germline-derived CDR1 and CDR2 are MNHEY and SVGAGI. The CDR3 DNA follows: TGTGCCAGCAGTTTTCGGACTAGCGGGGTTCAAGAGACCCAGTACTTC. This translates into CASSFRTSGVQETQYF.

This clone turned up a few times. The rearrangement uses TRBV19 and TRBJ1-2; D not certain. The CDR3 runs 11 residues. Per the germline V gene, CDR1 is LNHDA and CDR2 is SQIVND (reference sequence). Trimming left V 4 bases short and J 8 bases short, with 8 bases between. As DNA, the CDR3 is TGTGCCAGTAGTAAGATGGGCGGCTACACCTTC. As protein: CASSKMGGYTF.

This clone has a single count. In DNA, the CDR3 is TGCGCCAGCAGCCAGGCAGACGTTGGGGGGATACAAGAGACCCAGTACTTC. Translation gives CASSQADVGGIQETQYF. The chain recombines TRBV4-1 with TRBJ2-5, with D possibly TRBD2 on 6 matching bases. The CDR3 is 17 amino acids. Trimming shortened V by 3 bases and J by 2 bases, and 19 bases separated the two germline ends. CDR1 and CDR2 from the germline V gene are MGHRA and YSYEKL.

This chain joins TRBV9 and TRBJ2-5; no firm D call. V gave up 0 bases and J gave up 1 base, with 10 bases separating them. Germline values: CDR1 SGDLS, CDR2 YYNGEE. The CDR3 extends over 15 amino acids. The CDR3 here is CASSVAPGLQETQYF. The CDR3 bases are TGTGCCAGCAGCGTAGCTCCGGGTCTCCAAGAGACCCAGTACTTC.

The table lists this clone with a count of one. The genes are TRBV18 and TRBJ1-2; D might be TRBD1 (6 bases). The CDR3 sequence is 15 residues long. Germline V gene data show CDR1 as KGHSH and CDR2 as LQKENI. The germline V and J ends were trimmed by 2 bases and 0 bases, with 10 bases remaining between them. CDR3 in amino acids: CASSPIKGANYGYTF. CDR3 nucleotide sequence: TGTGCCAGCTCACCAATAAAGGGGGCTAACTATGGCTACACCTTC.

This chain connects TRBV13 to TRBJ1-3; tentative D call: TRBD1 (5 bases). The CDR3 has 18 amino acids. With 6 bases removed from V and 5 bases from J, the gap between germline ends came to 26 bases. Germline assignment: CDR1 PRHDT and CDR2 FYEKMQ (reference sequence). The CDR3: CASRKRTDRGPKRNTIYF. As DNA, the CDR3 is TGTGCCAGCAGGAAAAGGACCGACCGGGGCCCCAAAAGAAACACCATATATTTT. The complete variable domain, with remaining parts taken from reference TRBV13 and TRBJ1-3, reads AAGVIQSPRHLIKEKRETATLKCYPIPRHDTVYWYQQGPGQDPQFLISFYEKMQSDKGSIPDRFSAQQFSDYHSELNMSSLELGDSALYFCASRKRTDRGPKRNTIYFGEGSWLTVV.

The chain is built from TRBV9 and TRBJ2-3, with D possibly matching TRBD1 (5 bases). V gave up 4 bases and J gave up 1 base, with 13 bases separating them. In germline, CDR1 is SGDLS, CDR2 YYNGEE. This CDR3 spans 15 amino acids. The CDR3, as DNA: TGTGCCAGCAGCCCAATTAGGGGTGGCACAGATACGCAGTATTTT. Protein product: CASSPIRGGTDTQYF. Filled out from reference TRBV9 and TRBJ2-3, the complete variable domain reads DSGVTQTPKHLITATGQRVTLRCSPRSGDLSVYWYQQSLDQGLQFLIQYYNGEERAKGNILERFSAQQFPDLHSELNLSSLELGDSALYFCASSPIRGGTDTQYFGPGTRLTVL.

This clone was observed once. The chain has TRBV4-3 and TRBJ2-7, with D unresolved. Trimming shortened V by 3 bases and J by 0 bases, and 9 bases separated the two germline ends. The germline V gene encodes CDR1 LGHNA and CDR2 YSLEER. The CDR3 length is 14 residues. The CDR3 DNA reads TGCGCCAGCAGCCATGCCGGCGCCTCCTACGAGCAGTACTTC. Its translation is CASSHAGASYEQYF.

This chain uses TRBV7-2 with TRBJ2-7; 9 bases line up with TRBD2. The germline V gene encodes CDR1 SGHTA and CDR2 FQGNSA. The CDR3 spans 14 residues. Trimming took 3 bases from V and 8 from J; bases not matched to a gene: 8. The CDR3 loop is CASSFIAGEDKQYF. CDR3 bases: TGTGCCAGCAGCTTCATAGCGGGAGAAGACAAGCAGTACTTC.

Worth noting for this clone: The same CDR3 also results from other DNA sequences found in this sample. The chain carries TRBV2 and TRBJ1-2; 9 bases map to TRBD1. Germline CDR1 and CDR2: SNHLY and FYNNEI. The J segment lost 7 bases and the V segment lost 3 bases, leaving 6 bases of the junction unmatched. This CDR3 contains 14 residues. The CDR3 DNA is TGTGCCAGCAGTGAGGGACAGGGAGTTGGTGGCTACACCTTC. Its protein product is CASSEGQGVGGYTF.

The chain links TRBV4-3 to TRBJ2-1; D might be TRBD2 (5 bases). Germline CDR1 LGHNA, CDR2 YSLEER. Trimming pared 2 bases from V and 5 bases from J, leaving 16 bases between. The CDR3 extends over 16 amino acids. CDR3 nucleotides: TGCGCCAGCAGCCAACTACTTGAGGGTCGGAACAATGAGCAGTTCTTC. Protein product: CASSQLLEGRNNEQFF.

This rearrangement joins TRBV5-4 to TRBJ2-1; 11 bases map to TRBD2. Germline V CDR1 and CDR2: SGHNT, YYREEE (reference sequence). The CDR3 spans 16 residues. V gave up 3 bases and J gave up 3 bases; unmatched junction bases: 5. The CDR3 protein is CASSSGTSGDYNEQFF. For the CDR3, the DNA is TGTGCCAGCAGCTCGGGGACTAGCGGAGACTACAATGAGCAGTTCTTC.

The chain recombines TRBV28 with TRBJ1-2; D ambiguous. There are 13 residues in the CDR3. Germline CDR1 MDHEN, CDR2 SYDVKM. Trimming shortened V by 3 bases and J by 6 bases, and 11 bases separated the two germline ends. CDR3 protein: CASSFQAEDGYTF. The CDR3 DNA is TGTGCCAGCAGTTTTCAGGCAGAAGATGGCTACACCTTC.

This chain joins TRBV30 and TRBJ2-7; D unclear. The germline V and J ends were trimmed by 2 bases and 6 bases, with 11 bases remaining between them. This CDR3 comprises 12 residues. Germline V gives CDR1 GTSNPN, CDR2 SVGIG (reference sequence). CDR3 region: CAWSNPLGEQYF. As DNA, the CDR3 is TGTGCCTGGAGTAATCCTCTAGGCGAGCAGTACTTC.

The rearrangement links TRBV7-6 to TRBJ2-2; D tentatively fits TRBD1 or TRBD2 (5 bases each). The CDR3 is 16 amino acids. The ends were cut back, 1 base at V and 0 bases at J, with 9 bases in the middle. CDR1 and CDR2 from the germline V gene are SGHVS and FNYEAQ. This CDR3 is CASSLVGATNTGELFF. As DNA, the CDR3 is TGTGCCAGCAGCTTAGTCGGGGCCACGAACACCGGGGAGCTGTTTTTT. Full variable domain (missing parts from reference TRBV7-6 and TRBJ2-2): GAGVSQSPRYKVTKRGQDVALRCDPISGHVSLYWYRQALGQGPEFLTYFNYEAQQDKSGLPNDRFSAERPEGSISTLTIQRTEQRDSAMYRCASSLVGATNTGELFFGEGSRLTVL.